This T cell receptor beta chain derives from a study of shared clonotypes between healthy human individuals. Study outcomes and limitations: Generally, naive subsets (rather than memory subsets) showed larger estimated richness. The diversity represented, both genetic and in exposure history, was limited by few donors.

The run depth of the assay was deep. In the source study's methods: ImmunoSEQ output lacked quality scores and full-length reads, limiting matched filtering. Assay: immunoSEQ multiplex PCR; the TCRdb copy retains only in-frame clones and omits some. The V and J calls and clone size were taken over from that table, and D and trimming were inferred from the DNA. The sample carries over a million clones, roughly 98.5% recorded once. Comment on this clone: The target antigen is unknown.

Germline CDR1 and CDR2: KGHSH and LQKENI. Trimming took 3 bases from V and 0 from J, leaving 5 bases between them. This CDR3 contains 14 residues. The sample consisted of naive CD4+ T cells sorted from blood. Noted subset: CD45RA+ positively selected. The receptor was isolated from a man younger than 45 in good health. V and J are TRBV18 and TRBJ1-4; D unresolved. CDR3 region: CASSPLPTNEKLFF. The CDR3 DNA is TGTGCCAGCTCACCTCTACCAACTAATGAAAAACTGTTTTTT.